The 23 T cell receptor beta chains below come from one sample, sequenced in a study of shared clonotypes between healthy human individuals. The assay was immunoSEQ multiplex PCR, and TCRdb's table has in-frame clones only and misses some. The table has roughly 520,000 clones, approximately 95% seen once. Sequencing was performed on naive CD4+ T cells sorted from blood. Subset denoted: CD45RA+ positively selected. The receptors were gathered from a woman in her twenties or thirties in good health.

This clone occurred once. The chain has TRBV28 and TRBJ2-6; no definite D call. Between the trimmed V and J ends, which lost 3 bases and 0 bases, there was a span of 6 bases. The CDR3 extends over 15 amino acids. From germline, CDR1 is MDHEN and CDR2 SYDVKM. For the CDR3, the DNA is TGTGCCAGCAGTTTCCATACCTCTGGGGCCAACGTCCTGACTTTC. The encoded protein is CASSFHTSGANVLTF.

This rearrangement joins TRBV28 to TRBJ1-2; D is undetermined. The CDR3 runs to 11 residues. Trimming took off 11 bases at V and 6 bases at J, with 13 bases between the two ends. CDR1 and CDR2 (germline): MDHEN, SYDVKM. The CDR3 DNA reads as TGTGCCGGGTCGCGGGGAGATGGCTACACCTTC. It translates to CAGSRGDGYTF.

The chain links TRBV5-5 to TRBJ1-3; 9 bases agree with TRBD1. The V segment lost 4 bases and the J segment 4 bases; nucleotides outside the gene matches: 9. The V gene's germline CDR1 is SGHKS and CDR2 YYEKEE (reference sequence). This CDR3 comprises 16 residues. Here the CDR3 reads CASSQAGTGSGNTIYF. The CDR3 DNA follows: TGTGCCAGCAGCCAGGCTGGGACAGGGTCCGGAAACACCATATATTTT.

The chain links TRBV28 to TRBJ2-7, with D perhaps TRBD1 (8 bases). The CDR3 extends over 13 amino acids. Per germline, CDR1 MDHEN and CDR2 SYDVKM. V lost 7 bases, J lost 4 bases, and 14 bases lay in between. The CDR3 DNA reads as TGTGCCAGCACCACAGGGGGGGGTTACGAGCAGTACTTC. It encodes CASTTGGGYEQYF.

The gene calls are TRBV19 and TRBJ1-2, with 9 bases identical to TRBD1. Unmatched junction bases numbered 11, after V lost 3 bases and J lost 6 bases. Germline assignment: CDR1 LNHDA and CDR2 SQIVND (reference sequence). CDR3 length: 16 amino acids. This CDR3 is CASSIGRQGVVHGYTF. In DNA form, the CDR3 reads TGTGCCAGTAGTATTGGGCGACAGGGGGTTGTCCATGGCTACACCTTC.

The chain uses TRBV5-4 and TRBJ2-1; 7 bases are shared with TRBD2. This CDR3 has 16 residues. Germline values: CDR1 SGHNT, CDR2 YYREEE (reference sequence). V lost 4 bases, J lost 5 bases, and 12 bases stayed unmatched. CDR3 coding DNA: TGTGCCAGCAGCGACCCGCTAGCGGCGAGACACAATGAGCAGTTCTTC. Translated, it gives CASSDPLAARHNEQFF.

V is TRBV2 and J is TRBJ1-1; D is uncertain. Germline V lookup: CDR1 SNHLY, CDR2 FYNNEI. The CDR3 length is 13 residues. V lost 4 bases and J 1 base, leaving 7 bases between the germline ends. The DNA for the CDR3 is TGTGCCAGCAGTGTACAGCCGAACACTGAAGCTTTCTTT. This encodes CASSVQPNTEAFF.

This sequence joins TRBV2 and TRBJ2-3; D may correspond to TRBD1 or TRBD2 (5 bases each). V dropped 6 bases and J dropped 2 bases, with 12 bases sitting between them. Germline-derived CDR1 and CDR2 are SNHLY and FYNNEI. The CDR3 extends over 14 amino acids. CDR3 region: CASSIRDLTDTQYF. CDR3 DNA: TGTGCCAGCAGCATTAGGGACCTCACAGATACGCAGTATTTT.

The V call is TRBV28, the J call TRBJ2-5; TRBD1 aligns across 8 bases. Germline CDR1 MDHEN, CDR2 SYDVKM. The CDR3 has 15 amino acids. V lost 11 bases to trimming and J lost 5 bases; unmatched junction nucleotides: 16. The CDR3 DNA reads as TGTGCCTCCTTAAGGTCAGGGGGCGGTGAGGAGACCCAGTACTTC. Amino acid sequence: CASLRSGGGEETQYF.

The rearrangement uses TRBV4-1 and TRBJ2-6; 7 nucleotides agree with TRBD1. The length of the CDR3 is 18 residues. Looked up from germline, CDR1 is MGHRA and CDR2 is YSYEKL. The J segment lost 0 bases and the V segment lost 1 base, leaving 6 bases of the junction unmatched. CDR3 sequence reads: CASSQVTGAPSGANVLTF. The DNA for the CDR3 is TGCGCCAGCAGCCAAGTAACAGGGGCCCCCTCTGGGGCCAACGTCCTGACTTTC.

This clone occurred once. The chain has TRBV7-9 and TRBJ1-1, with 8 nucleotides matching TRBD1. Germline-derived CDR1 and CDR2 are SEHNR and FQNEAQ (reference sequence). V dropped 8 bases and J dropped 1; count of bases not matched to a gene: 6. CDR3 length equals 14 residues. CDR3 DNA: TGTGCCAGCCTGACCGGGACAGGGAACACTGAAGCTTTCTTT. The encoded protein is CASLTGTGNTEAFF.

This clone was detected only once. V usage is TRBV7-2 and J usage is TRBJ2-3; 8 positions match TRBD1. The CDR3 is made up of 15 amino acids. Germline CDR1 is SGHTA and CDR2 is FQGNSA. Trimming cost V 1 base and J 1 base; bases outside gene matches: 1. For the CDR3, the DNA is TGTGCCAGCAGCTTAGGGACAGGGCGCACAGATACGCAGTATTTT. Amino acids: CASSLGTGRTDTQYF.

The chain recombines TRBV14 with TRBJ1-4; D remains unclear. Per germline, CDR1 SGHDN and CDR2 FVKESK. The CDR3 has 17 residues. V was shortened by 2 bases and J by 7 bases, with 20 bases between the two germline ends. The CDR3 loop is CASSQQNSGKVGEKLFF. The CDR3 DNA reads TGTGCCAGCAGCCAACAAAACTCAGGCAAAGTGGGTGAAAAACTGTTTTTT.

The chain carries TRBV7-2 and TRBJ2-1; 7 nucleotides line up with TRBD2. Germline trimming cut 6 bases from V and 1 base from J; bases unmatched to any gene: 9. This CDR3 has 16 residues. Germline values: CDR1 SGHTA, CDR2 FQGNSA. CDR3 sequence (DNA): TGTGCCAGCAGTTTAAAGCTGGGAGGGTCCTACAATGAGCAGTTCTTC. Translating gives CASSLKLGGSYNEQFF.

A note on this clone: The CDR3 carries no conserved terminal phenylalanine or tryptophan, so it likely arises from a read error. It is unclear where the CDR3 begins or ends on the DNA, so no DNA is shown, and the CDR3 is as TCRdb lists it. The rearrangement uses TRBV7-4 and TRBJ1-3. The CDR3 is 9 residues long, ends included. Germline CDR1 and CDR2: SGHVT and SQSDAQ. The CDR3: CASAGNLSL.

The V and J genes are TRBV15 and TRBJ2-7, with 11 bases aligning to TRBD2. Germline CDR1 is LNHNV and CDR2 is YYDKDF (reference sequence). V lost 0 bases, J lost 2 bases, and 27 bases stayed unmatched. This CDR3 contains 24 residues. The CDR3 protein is CATSRDHIGARGLADVLRPYEQYF. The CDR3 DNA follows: TGTGCCACCAGCAGAGATCATATAGGGGCCCGGGGACTAGCGGATGTCCTTAGGCCCTACGAGCAGTACTTC.

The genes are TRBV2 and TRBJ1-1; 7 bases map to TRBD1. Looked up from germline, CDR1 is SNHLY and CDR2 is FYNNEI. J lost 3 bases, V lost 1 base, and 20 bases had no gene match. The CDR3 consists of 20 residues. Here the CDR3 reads CASSEGVGIGLRQGDTEAFF. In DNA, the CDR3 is TGTGCCAGCAGTGAAGGGGTGGGGATCGGTTTACGGCAGGGGGACACTGAAGCTTTCTTT.

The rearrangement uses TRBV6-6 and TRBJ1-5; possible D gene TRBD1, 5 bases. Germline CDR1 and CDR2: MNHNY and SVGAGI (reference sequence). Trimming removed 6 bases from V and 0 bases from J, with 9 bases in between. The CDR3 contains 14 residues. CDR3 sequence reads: CASSVTDSNQPQHF. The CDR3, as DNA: TGTGCCAGCAGCGTGACAGATAGCAATCAGCCCCAGCATTTT.

The CDR3 DNA reads TGTGCCAGCACCGAACAAACAGGGGGCAATCAGCCCCAGCATTTT. It is translated as CASTEQTGGNQPQHF. The V gene is TRBV2, the J gene TRBJ1-5; 7 bases fit TRBD1. V lost 7 bases to trimming and J lost 2 bases; unmatched junction nucleotides: 8. The germline V gene has CDR1 SNHLY and CDR2 FYNNEI. This CDR3 comprises 15 residues. Full variable domain (missing parts from reference TRBV2 and TRBJ1-5): EPEVTQTPSHQVTQMGQEVILRCVPISNHLYFYWYRQILGQKVEFLVSFYNNEISEKSEIFDDQFSVERPDGSNFTLKIRSTKLEDSAMYFCASTEQTGGNQPQHFGDGTRLSIL.

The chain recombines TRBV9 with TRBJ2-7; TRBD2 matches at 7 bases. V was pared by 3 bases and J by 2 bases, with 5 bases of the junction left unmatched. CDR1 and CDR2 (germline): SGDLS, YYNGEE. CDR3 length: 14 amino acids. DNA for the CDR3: TGTGCCAGCAGCGGTCTAGCGGTGACCTACGAGCAGTACTTC. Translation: CASSGLAVTYEQYF.

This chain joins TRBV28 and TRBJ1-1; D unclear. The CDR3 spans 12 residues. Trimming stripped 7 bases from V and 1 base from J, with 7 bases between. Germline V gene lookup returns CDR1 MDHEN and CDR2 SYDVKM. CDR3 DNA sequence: TGTGCCAGCATCCGGGGGAACACTGAAGCTTTCTTT. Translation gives CASIRGNTEAFF.

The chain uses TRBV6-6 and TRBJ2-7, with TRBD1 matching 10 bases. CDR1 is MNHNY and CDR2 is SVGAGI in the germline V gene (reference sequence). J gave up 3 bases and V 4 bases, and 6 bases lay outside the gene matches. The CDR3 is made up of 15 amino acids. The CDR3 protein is CASSLTGQGNYEQYF. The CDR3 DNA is TGTGCCAGCAGTTTAACGGGACAGGGGAACTACGAGCAGTACTTC.

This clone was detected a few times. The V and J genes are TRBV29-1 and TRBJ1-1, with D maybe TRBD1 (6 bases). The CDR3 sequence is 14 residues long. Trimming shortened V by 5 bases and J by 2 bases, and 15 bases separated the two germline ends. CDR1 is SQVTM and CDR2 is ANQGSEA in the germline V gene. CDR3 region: CSVTTGSSNTEAFF. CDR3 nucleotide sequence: TGCAGCGTTACAACAGGGAGTAGTAACACTGAAGCTTTCTTT.